Sequencing of this TCR beta chain was carried out in a study of blood T cell repertoires in COVID-19. Overall study: The United States, Italy and Spain supplied acute and convalescent COVID-19 samples.

Measured with immunoSEQ multiplex PCR; TCRdb has only the in-frame clones, and not every one. The table includes 150,000 to 250,000 clones, around four fifths detected once. Cohort placement rested on clinical history that participants reported themselves. V was pared by 8 bases and J by 2 bases, with 13 bases between. The germline V gene encodes CDR1 MNHEY and CDR2 SVGAGI. The CDR3 consists of 13 residues. The V call is TRBV6-5, the J call TRBJ2-7; D may be TRBD2 (6 bases). Sequencing input: PBMCs or T cells enriched from blood (not recorded which). This TCR was recovered from a man aged 35 to 55 who had recovered from COVID-19. The CDR3, as DNA: TGTGCCAGCGCCGGGACTCCACCCTACGAGCAGTACTTC. This sequence encodes CASAGTPPYEQYF.